The 32 T cell receptor beta chains reported below all come from one sample, sequenced in a study of control samples from healthy donors and cancer patients. Generated by immunoSEQ multiplex PCR, the TCRdb table keeps only in-frame clones and is missing some. The repertoire holds 100,000 to 120,000 clones, with roughly 79% as singletons. The sequenced sample was blood. The receptor set was obtained from a man aged 18 to 30 in good health.

The chain couples TRBV25-1 to TRBJ1-4, with 7 bases aligning to TRBD1. The ends lost 2 bases at V and 0 bases at J; junction bases unmatched: 9. This CDR3 region has 18 residues. The germline V gene has CDR1 MGHDK and CDR2 SYGVNS. CDR3 loop: CASSEGTAGTTTNEKLFF. CDR3 DNA sequence: TGTGCCAGCAGTGAAGGGACAGCTGGGACTACAACTAATGAAAAACTGTTTTTT.

This chain joins TRBV19 and TRBJ1-2; D gene uncertain. The V gene's germline CDR1 is LNHDA and CDR2 SQIVND (reference sequence). Trimming shortened V by 10 bases and J by 5 bases, and 11 bases separated the two germline ends. The CDR3 length is 11 residues. The CDR3 spells CAISSGYGYTF. The CDR3 coding sequence is TGTGCCATTTCATCGGGGTATGGCTACACCTTC.

The chain couples TRBV27 to TRBJ1-6, with 7 bases fitting TRBD1. Losses at the gene ends were 6 bases for V and 0 bases for J; bases not matched to a gene: 8. There are 17 residues in the CDR3. Germline V gene data show CDR1 as MNHEY and CDR2 as SMNVEV (reference sequence). The CDR3 protein is CASSFKDRPSYNSPLHF. Written as DNA, the CDR3 is TGTGCCAGCAGCTTCAAGGACAGGCCCTCCTATAATTCACCCCTCCACTTT.

The rearrangement links TRBV5-1 to TRBJ2-5; D is uncertain. CDR1 and CDR2 from the germline V gene are SGHRS and YFSETQ. The CDR3 runs 12 residues. V lost 1 base, J lost 5 bases, and 6 bases lay in between. CDR3 DNA: TGCGCCAGCAGCTTGACTGGCGAGACCCAGTACTTC. Residues: CASSLTGETQYF.

The CDR3 DNA reads TGCGCCAGCAGCAAGTCAGGGGCGGTGAACACTGAAGCTTTCTTT. Amino acid sequence: CASSKSGAVNTEAFF. The chain links TRBV5-1 to TRBJ1-1, with D tentatively TRBD1 (6 bases). Per germline, CDR1 SGHRS and CDR2 YFSETQ. V lost 4 bases, J lost 0 bases, and 13 bases lay in between. The CDR3 is 15 residues long. The entire variable domain, with the rest obtained from reference TRBV5-1 and TRBJ1-1, is as follows: KAGVTQTPRYLIKTRGQQVTLSCSPISGHRSVSWYQQTPGQGLQFLFEYFSETQRNKGNFPGRFSGRQFSNSRSEMNVSTLELGDSALYLCASSKSGAVNTEAFFGQGTRLTVV.

The V and J genes are TRBV11-2 and TRBJ2-3; 7 nucleotides agree with TRBD2. Germline-derived CDR1 and CDR2 are SGHAT and FQNNGV. The CDR3 is made up of 19 amino acids. V shed 4 bases and J 1 base; nucleotides not matched to a gene: 17. The CDR3 protein is CASSSPPWGGSYRTDTQYF. The CDR3 DNA follows: TGTGCCAGCAGCTCCCCTCCTTGGGGGGGGAGCTATCGCACAGATACGCAGTATTTT.

The chain combines TRBV3-1 (or the pseudogene TRBV3-2) with TRBJ1-2; D is unclear. V lost 0 bases, J lost 6 bases, and 8 bases lay in between. Germline V gene lookup returns CDR1 LGHDT and CDR2 YNNKEL (reference sequence). CDR3 length equals 13 residues. The CDR3 nucleotides read TGTGCCAGCAGCCAAGAAGCTGGGAATGGCTACACCTTC. Its translation: CASSQEAGNGYTF.

This chain joins TRBV30 and TRBJ1-1; 8 bases map to TRBD1. The V gene end was trimmed by 2 bases and the J gene end by 0 bases; junction bases not matched to a gene: 2. The CDR3 length is 14 residues. Germline assignment: CDR1 GTSNPN and CDR2 SVGIG (reference sequence). The CDR3 DNA reads TGTGCCTGGAGTCACAGGGGGGTGAACACTGAAGCTTTCTTT. Translation gives CAWSHRGVNTEAFF. The full variable domain, in which reference TRBV30 and TRBJ1-1 provide the parts outside the CDR3, is SQTIHQWPATLVQPVGSPLSLECTVEGTSNPNLYWYRQAAGRGLQLLFYSVGIGQISSEVPQNLSASRPQDRQFILSSKKLLLSDSGFYLCAWSHRGVNTEAFFGQGTRLTVV.

This sequence joins TRBV27 and TRBJ2-2, with 8 bases that match TRBD1. Germline loops: CDR1 MNHEY, CDR2 SMNVEV (reference sequence). The CDR3 covers 15 residues. Trimming removed 7 bases from V and 4 bases from J; junction bases left unmatched: 8. CDR3 residues: CASKTRGLGTGELFF. Written as DNA, the CDR3 is TGTGCCAGCAAAACCAGGGGGCTTGGCACCGGGGAGCTGTTTTTT.

The chain links TRBV27 to TRBJ2-7; the match to TRBD1 covers 8 bases. Germline V gives CDR1 MNHEY, CDR2 SMNVEV (reference sequence). The ends lost 4 bases at V and 5 bases at J; junction bases unmatched: 10. The CDR3 has 15 residues. CDR3 DNA: TGTGCCAGCAGTTCATGGACAGGGACCCTTCACGAGCAGTACTTC. Encoded protein: CASSSWTGTLHEQYF.

This chain links TRBV5-1 with TRBJ2-5; TRBD2 agrees at 14 bases. J gave up 4 bases and V 5 bases, and 4 bases lay outside the gene matches. This CDR3 comprises 15 residues. Per the germline V gene, CDR1 is SGHRS and CDR2 is YFSETQ. This CDR3 reads CASRGTSGGGETQYF. Written as DNA, the CDR3 is TGCGCCAGCAGGGGGACTAGCGGGGGAGGAGAGACCCAGTACTTC.

The chain uses TRBV5-6 and TRBJ1-3; D is unclear. The germline gives CDR1 SGHDT, CDR2 YYEEEE. The germline V and J ends were trimmed by 1 base and 2 bases, with 7 bases remaining between them. The CDR3 is made up of 14 amino acids. The CDR3 loop is CASSLSMTGNTIYF. CDR3 in DNA: TGTGCCAGCAGCTTGTCTATGACTGGAAACACCATATATTTT.

The CDR3 reads CSASLTGFEKLFF. The DNA for the CDR3 is TGCAGTGCTAGTTTGACAGGGTTTGAAAAACTGTTTTTT. V gene TRBV20-1 combines with J gene TRBJ1-4, with 7 bases aligning to TRBD1. V gave up 3 bases and J gave up 7 bases; unmatched junction bases: 5. CDR1 DFQATT and CDR2 SNEGSKA come from the germline V gene (reference sequence). The CDR3 is 13 amino acids.

The V gene is TRBV5-1, the J gene TRBJ2-3; 7 bases are shared with TRBD1. Germline values: CDR1 SGHRS, CDR2 YFSETQ. CDR3 size: 15 residues. With 0 bases clipped from V and 6 bases from J, the junction kept 7 bases outside the gene matches. DNA for the CDR3: TGCGCCAGCAGCTTGGCGGCAGAACAGGGGGATACGCAGTATTTT. It codes for CASSLAAEQGDTQYF.

A note on this clone: The junction departs from the called germline gene at one end, perhaps through a read error. The chain uses TRBV7-8 and TRBJ2-7; tentatively, D is TRBD1 or TRBD2 (5 bases each). The length of the CDR3 is 13 residues. The germline CDR1 and CDR2 sequences are SGHVS and FQNEAQ. Written as DNA, the CDR3 is TGTGCCAGCAGCGCGGGTTTTCGGCAGGGAGTCCACTTC. It yields the protein CASSAGFRQGVHF.

This rearrangement joins TRBV12-3 or TRBV12-4 to TRBJ2-1; TRBD2 matches at 7 bases. V shed 5 bases and J 12 bases; nucleotides not matched to a gene: 10. The CDR3 contains 13 residues. In DNA, the CDR3 is TGTGCCAGCAGTAGACTAGCCAGGGAAAGGCAGTTCTTC. It specifies CASSRLARERQFF.

The chain carries TRBV24-1 and TRBJ2-3; 13 bases are a match to TRBD2. The CDR3 consists of 16 residues. Trimming cost V 5 bases and J 6 bases; bases outside gene matches: 7. Germline loops: CDR1 KGHDR, CDR2 SFDVKD. The DNA for the CDR3 is TGTGCCACCAGTGCCACTAGCGGGGGGGCTTGGGATACGCAGTATTTT. Its translation is CATSATSGGAWDTQYF.

This sequence joins TRBV5-1 and TRBJ2-1; 8 bases agree with TRBD1. V lost 2 bases to trimming and J lost 4 bases; unmatched junction nucleotides: 11. Germline loops: CDR1 SGHRS, CDR2 YFSETQ. The CDR3 sequence is 17 residues long. The CDR3 sequence is CASSFSVWDRHYNEQFF. The CDR3 DNA is TGCGCCAGCAGCTTTTCGGTTTGGGACAGGCATTACAATGAGCAGTTCTTC.

This clone occurred once. This sequence joins TRBV4-2 and TRBJ1-5; D might be TRBD1 (5 bases). The V gene's germline CDR1 is LGHNA and CDR2 YNFKEQ. CDR3 length: 18 residues. The V and J ends lost 4 bases and 0 bases respectively, with 19 bases between them. The CDR3 region has the DNA TGTGCCAGCAGCCCCCGGTCTCGGGGGGATTATAGCAATCAGCCCCAGCATTTT. It translates to CASSPRSRGDYSNQPQHF.

The V call is TRBV15, the J call TRBJ2-1; 8 positions match TRBD1. The germline gives CDR1 LNHNV, CDR2 YYDKDF (reference sequence). V was clipped by 4 bases and J by 8 bases; unmatched bases: 7. The length of the CDR3 is 14 residues. Here the CDR3 reads CATSTGQVGDEQFF. CDR3 nucleotide sequence: TGTGCCACCAGCACGGGACAGGTGGGCGATGAGCAGTTCTTC.

The chain links TRBV4-3 to TRBJ2-2; D is perhaps TRBD1 (5 bases). The CDR3 is made up of 16 amino acids. The V and J ends lost 0 bases and 1 base respectively, with 9 bases between them. Germline V gene lookup returns CDR1 LGHNA and CDR2 YSLEER. CDR3 region: CASSQDTTVNTGELFF. As DNA, the CDR3 is TGCGCCAGCAGCCAAGATACGACAGTGAACACCGGGGAGCTGTTTTTT.

The chain couples TRBV19 to TRBJ2-5, with D tentatively TRBD1 (7 bases). Germline V CDR1 and CDR2: LNHDA, SQIVND (reference sequence). Between the trimmed V and J ends, which lost 4 bases and 0 bases, there was a span of 15 bases. The CDR3 spans 16 residues. CDR3 nucleotide sequence: TGTGCCAGTAGTAGGGGGGACAGTGAGTACCAAGAGACCCAGTACTTC. Its translation: CASSRGDSEYQETQYF.

The rearrangement uses TRBV6-1 and TRBJ1-2; weak D call: TRBD1 (5 bases). This CDR3 is 16 amino acids long. Germline V gene sequence: CDR1 MNHNS, CDR2 SASEGT. The V gene lost 3 bases and the J gene lost 0 bases, with 14 bases spanning the gap. In DNA form, the CDR3 reads TGTGCCAGCAGTGATCCGTCGGGGACTCCTAACTATGGCTACACCTTC. It specifies CASSDPSGTPNYGYTF.

The V and J genes are TRBV27 and TRBJ2-6, with D perhaps TRBD1 (5 bases). The CDR3 sequence is 16 residues long. Germline V gives CDR1 MNHEY, CDR2 SMNVEV (reference sequence). V lost 2 bases and J 4 bases, leaving 12 bases between the germline ends. CDR3: CASSLITGSGANVLTF. The DNA of the CDR3 is TGTGCCAGCAGTTTAATTACAGGTTCAGGGGCCAACGTCCTGACTTTC.

This clone was found a few times. The chain uses TRBV19 and TRBJ2-1; 9 positions agree with TRBD2. Germline lookup yields CDR1 LNHDA and CDR2 SQIVND (reference sequence). CDR3 length equals 16 residues. V gave up 7 bases and J gave up 4 bases; unmatched junction bases: 11. The CDR3 DNA follows: TGTGCCAGTACTAATGGCGGGGGGGGCGCGTACAATGAGCAGTTCTTC. Translating gives CASTNGGGGAYNEQFF. Looking up the rest from reference TRBV19 and TRBJ2-1 gives the full variable domain: DGGITQSPKYLFRKEGQNVTLSCEQNLNHDAMYWYRQDPGQGLRLIYYSQIVNDFQKGDIAEGYSVSREKKESFPLTVTSAQKNPTAFYLCASTNGGGGAYNEQFFGPGTRLTVL.

V is TRBV7-9 and J is TRBJ2-2; the D is unclear. Germline values: CDR1 SEHNR, CDR2 FQNEAQ (reference sequence). The germline V and J ends were trimmed by 8 bases and 2 bases, with 15 bases remaining between them. This CDR3 is built from 15 residues. For the CDR3, the DNA is TGTGCCAGCTTACCCCGAAACATTAACACCGGGGAGCTGTTTTTT. Translation gives CASLPRNINTGELFF.

The chain joins TRBV2 to TRBJ2-5; 9 nucleotides line up with TRBD1. Germline CDR1 and CDR2: SNHLY and FYNNEI. V shed 4 bases, J shed 3 bases, and the junction held 6 bases outside the gene matches. This CDR3 is built from 15 residues. The CDR3 sequence: CASSVQGTGKETQYF. The CDR3 bases are TGTGCCAGCAGTGTCCAAGGGACAGGGAAAGAGACCCAGTACTTC. Drawing the rest from reference TRBV2 and TRBJ2-5, the complete variable domain is EPEVTQTPSHQVTQMGQEVILRCVPISNHLYFYWYRQILGQKVEFLVSFYNNEISEKSEIFDDQFSVERPDGSNFTLKIRSTKLEDSAMYFCASSVQGTGKETQYFGPGTRLLVL.

The chain is built from TRBV30 and TRBJ2-3, with a tentative D call TRBD2 (5 bases). Germline values: CDR1 GTSNPN, CDR2 SVGIG (reference sequence). V was cut by 0 bases and J by 3 bases, with 25 bases left in between. The CDR3 runs to 19 residues. The CDR3 nucleotides read TGTGCCTGGAGTGTAGACCCTAGCTTTGGTTCCGCCGGGACAGATACGCAGTATTTT. Its protein product is CAWSVDPSFGSAGTDTQYF.

In its sample, this clone was seen a few times. J is TRBJ1-6 and V is TRBV5-1, with D hard to call. V was clipped by 0 bases and J by 4 bases, with 5 bases between them. CDR3 size: 14 residues. Germline V gene sequence: CDR1 SGHRS, CDR2 YFSETQ. CDR3: CASSLESYNSPLHF. The CDR3 DNA is TGCGCCAGCAGCTTGGAGTCTTATAATTCACCCCTCCACTTT.

The CDR3 protein is CASSPEPGQGFGELFF. CDR3 bases: TGTGCCAGCAGCCCCGAACCGGGACAGGGGTTTGGGGAGCTGTTTTTT. V gene TRBV28 combines with J gene TRBJ2-2; TRBD1 aligns across 10 bases. V lost 6 bases, J lost 8 bases, and 12 bases stayed unmatched. The CDR3 length is 16 residues. Germline V gives CDR1 MDHEN, CDR2 SYDVKM.

The chain is built from TRBV29-1 and TRBJ1-2; D is ambiguous. In germline, CDR1 is SQVTM, CDR2 ANQGSEA. The CDR3 extends over 10 amino acids. V gave up 4 bases and J gave up 6 bases, with 6 bases separating them. The CDR3 DNA is TGCAGCGTTGTAACGGATGGCTACACCTTC. Protein: CSVVTDGYTF. The whole variable domain, filled in from reference TRBV29-1 and TRBJ1-2, reads SAVISQKPSRDICQRGTSLTIQCQVDSQVTMMFWYRQQPGQSLTLIATANQGSEATYESGFVIDKFPISRPNLTFSTLTVSNMSPEDSSIYLCSVVTDGYTFGSGTRLTVV.

This sequence joins TRBV5-6 and TRBJ2-7; D is ambiguous. Trimming took off 4 bases at V and 1 base at J, with 9 bases between the two ends. The CDR3 has 13 residues. Germline-derived CDR1 and CDR2 are SGHDT and YYEEEE. CDR3: CASSQRRSYEQYV. Here the CDR3 DNA reads TGTGCCAGCAGCCAGAGGAGATCCTACGAGCAGTACGTC.